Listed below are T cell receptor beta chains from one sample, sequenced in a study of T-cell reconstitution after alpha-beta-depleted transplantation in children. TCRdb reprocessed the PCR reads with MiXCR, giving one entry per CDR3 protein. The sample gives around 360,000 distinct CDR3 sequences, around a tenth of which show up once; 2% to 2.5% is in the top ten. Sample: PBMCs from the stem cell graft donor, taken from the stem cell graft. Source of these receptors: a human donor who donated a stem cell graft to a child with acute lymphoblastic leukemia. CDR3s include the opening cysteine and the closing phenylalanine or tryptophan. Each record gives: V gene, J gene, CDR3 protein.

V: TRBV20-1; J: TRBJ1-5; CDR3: CSARGQSDQPQHF
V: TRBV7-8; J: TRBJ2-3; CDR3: CASSSTPSSRTDTQYF
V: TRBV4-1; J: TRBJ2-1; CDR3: CASSQDRRTSGRNEQFF
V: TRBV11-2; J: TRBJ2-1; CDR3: CASSFRDTLYNEQFF
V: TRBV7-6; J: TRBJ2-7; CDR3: CASSLRGGADGYEQYF
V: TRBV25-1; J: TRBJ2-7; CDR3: CASSVGSGSNEQYF
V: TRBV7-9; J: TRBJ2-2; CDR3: CASSLVETGELFF
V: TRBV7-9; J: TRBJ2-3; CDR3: CASSRPTGGASTDTQYF
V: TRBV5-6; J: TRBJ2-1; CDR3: CAGGTGGDNEQFF
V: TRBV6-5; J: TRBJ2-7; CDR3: CASSNRNYGTSGSYEQYF
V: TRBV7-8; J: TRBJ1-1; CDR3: CASSLDRSTEAFF
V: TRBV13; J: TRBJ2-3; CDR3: CASSPGLAGADTQYF
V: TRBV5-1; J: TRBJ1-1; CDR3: CASSPDRAGGTTEAFF
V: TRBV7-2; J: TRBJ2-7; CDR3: CASSRSGGYEQYF
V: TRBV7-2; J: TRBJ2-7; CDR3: CASSLARITYEQYF
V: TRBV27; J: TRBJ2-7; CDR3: CASSLGPGVYEQYF
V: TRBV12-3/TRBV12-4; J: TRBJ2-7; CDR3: CASSYRGQGDEQYF
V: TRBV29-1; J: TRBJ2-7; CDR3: CSVGQVGGYEQYF
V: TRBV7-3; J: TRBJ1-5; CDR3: CASSPDGVGNQPQHF
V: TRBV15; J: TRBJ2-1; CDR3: CATSRDGLAGVENEQFF
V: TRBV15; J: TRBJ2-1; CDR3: CATSTPDQISYNEQFF
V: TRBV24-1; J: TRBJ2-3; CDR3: CATSDLPGRSTDTQYF
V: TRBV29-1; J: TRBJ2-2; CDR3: CSVVGDTGELFF
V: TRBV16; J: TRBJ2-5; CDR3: CASSESRGRETQYF
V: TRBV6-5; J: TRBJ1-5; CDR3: CASSYSVDSVANQPQHF
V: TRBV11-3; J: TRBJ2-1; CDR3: CASSLGIAGQGARLSSYNEQFF
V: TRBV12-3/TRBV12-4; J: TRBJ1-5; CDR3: CASSFSVVQPQHF
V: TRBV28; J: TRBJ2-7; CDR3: CASSPPPTGEQYF
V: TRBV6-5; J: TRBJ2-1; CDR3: CASSYSLGTLYNEQFF
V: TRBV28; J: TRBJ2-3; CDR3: CASSFGTSGQDTQYF
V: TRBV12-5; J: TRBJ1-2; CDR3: CASGLGQGHYGYTF
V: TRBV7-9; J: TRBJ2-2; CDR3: CASSLDGDAGELFF
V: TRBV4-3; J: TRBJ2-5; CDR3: CASSQYYSGSLLETQYF
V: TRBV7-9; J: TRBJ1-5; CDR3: CASSASTGGYQPQHF
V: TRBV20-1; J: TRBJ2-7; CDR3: CSARDLRDSSYEQYF
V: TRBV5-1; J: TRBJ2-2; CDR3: CATSIAGATGELFF
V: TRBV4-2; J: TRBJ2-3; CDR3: CASSQEDPRFDTQYF
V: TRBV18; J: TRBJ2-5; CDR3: CASSPLVRGTETQYF
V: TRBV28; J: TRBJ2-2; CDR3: CASSTNTGELFF
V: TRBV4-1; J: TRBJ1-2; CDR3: CASSLGTGGGLLNGYTF
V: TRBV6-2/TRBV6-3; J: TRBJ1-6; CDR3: CASSYAGDSSPLHF
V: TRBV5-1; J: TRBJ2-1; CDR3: CASSSGQTGNEQFF
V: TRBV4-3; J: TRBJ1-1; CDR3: CASRRGGATEAFF
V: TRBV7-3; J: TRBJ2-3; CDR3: CASSQVQGGKNTQYF
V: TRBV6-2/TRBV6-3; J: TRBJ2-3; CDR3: CASSYSAGGRWPNLIADTQYF
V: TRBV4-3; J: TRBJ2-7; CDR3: CASSQGTSGASYEQYF
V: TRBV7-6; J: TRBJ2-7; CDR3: CASSLAASHEQYF
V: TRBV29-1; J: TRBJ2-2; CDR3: CSVEKQGGYFANTGELFF
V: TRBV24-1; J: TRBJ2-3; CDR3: CATSDSRTSGSTDTQYF
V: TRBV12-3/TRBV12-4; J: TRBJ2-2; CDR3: CASSPNEKRSTGELFF
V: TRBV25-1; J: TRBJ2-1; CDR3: CASTLGAGGLAGSNEQFF
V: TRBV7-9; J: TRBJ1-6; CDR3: CASRSEHREDGSPLHF